The entry that follows covers one T cell receptor (beta chain) sequence. The antigen remains unidentified. The entry originates in a study of beta chain features in type 1 diabetes. Overall study context: Comparable age, gender and cell yields were observed in patients relative to healthy donors. The number of sorted cells examined across all samples was 107,917,701. Findings and limits, study-wide: cDNA-based reads could over-represent cells with high TCR expression. Shorter TCRB CDR3s, moderately but significantly so, were found in Type 1 diabetes patients in all four CD4+ subsets. There was no resolution here of whether HLA type influences TCRB rearrangement.

Sequencing targeted expressed TCRB transcripts, as all isolated RNA had been reverse transcribed. Data came from immunoSEQ multiplex PCR; TCRdb stores just in-frame clones and leaves some out. The table includes approximately 270,000 clones, around an eighth detected once. Looked up from germline, CDR1 is MNHEY and CDR2 is SMNVEV (reference sequence). This CDR3 spans 13 amino acids. The trim removed 8 bases at V and 1 base at J, leaving 4 bases unmatched. Material for sequencing was naive CD4+ T cells from blood. The chain couples TRBV27 to TRBJ2-7; the match to TRBD2 covers 8 bases. This receptor was obtained from a man between 25 and 39 years old with type 1 diabetes. The CDR3, as DNA: TGTGCCAGCCAGCGGGAGATGTCCTACGAGCAGTACTTC. Its translation: CASQREMSYEQYF.